Presented here are 32 T cell receptor beta chains from one specimen sequenced in a study of T cell changes during pregnancy in multiple sclerosis. The method was immunoSEQ multiplex PCR; TCRdb's version includes in-frame clones alone and lacks a portion of them. Of 40,000 to 45,000 clones in the sample, 89% were seen once. The sample was CD4+ T cells from peripheral blood mononuclear cells, taken in the first trimester of pregnancy. The receptors come from a female donor with multiple sclerosis, enrolled in a pregnancy study.

The chain uses TRBV6-5 and TRBJ2-7, with 9 nucleotides matching TRBD2. Trimming took 8 bases from V and 3 from J; bases not matched to a gene: 5. CDR3 length equals 13 residues. In germline, CDR1 is MNHEY, CDR2 SVGAGI. The CDR3 loop is CASASGAYYEQYF. The CDR3 DNA reads as TGTGCCAGCGCTAGCGGGGCTTACTACGAGCAGTACTTC.

The genes are TRBV11-3 and TRBJ2-3; possible D gene TRBD1, 6 bases. Germline lookup yields CDR1 SGHNT and CDR2 YENEEA. V lost 5 bases and J lost 1, with 16 bases in between. There are 16 residues in the CDR3. DNA for the CDR3: TGTGCCAGCAGCACAGGGACACTTGATGGCACAGATACGCAGTATTTT. It is translated as CASSTGTLDGTDTQYF.

The V and J genes are TRBV28 and TRBJ2-5; D is possibly TRBD1 (5 bases). The CDR3 loop spans 14 amino acids. Per the germline V gene, CDR1 is MDHEN and CDR2 is SYDVKM. V gave up 2 bases and J gave up 2 bases, with 9 bases separating them. This CDR3 is CASSLRQSQETQYF. The CDR3 DNA sequence: TGTGCCAGCAGTTTAAGACAGTCTCAAGAGACCCAGTACTTC. The complete variable domain, with remaining parts taken from reference TRBV28 and TRBJ2-5, reads DVKVTQSSRYLVKRTGEKVFLECVQDMDHENMFWYRQDPGLGLRLIYFSYDVKMKEKGDIPEGYSVSREKKERFSLILESASTNQTSMYLCASSLRQSQETQYFGPGTRLLVL.

The V and J genes are TRBV6-1 and TRBJ1-4; 8 nucleotides line up with TRBD1. The CDR3 spans 13 residues. Germline values: CDR1 MNHNS, CDR2 SASEGT. V shed 9 bases and J 7 bases; nucleotides not matched to a gene: 7. This CDR3 is CARGFGQGEKLFF. As DNA, the CDR3 is TGTGCCAGGGGGTTTGGACAGGGTGAAAAACTGTTTTTT.

The rearrangement links TRBV2 to TRBJ1-1, with TRBD1 matching 9 bases. CDR3 length: 15 amino acids. The J segment lost 5 bases and the V segment lost 3 bases, leaving 7 bases of the junction unmatched. CDR1 and CDR2 (germline): SNHLY, FYNNEI. CDR3 region: CASSDPGQGETEAFF. CDR3 bases: TGTGCCAGCAGTGATCCGGGACAGGGCGAGACTGAAGCTTTCTTT. The entire variable domain, with the rest obtained from reference TRBV2 and TRBJ1-1, is as follows: EPEVTQTPSHQVTQMGQEVILRCVPISNHLYFYWYRQILGQKVEFLVSFYNNEISEKSEIFDDQFSVERPDGSNFTLKIRSTKLEDSAMYFCASSDPGQGETEAFFGQGTRLTVV.

The chain has TRBV7-9 and TRBJ2-1; D may be TRBD1 (6 bases). Trimming pared 3 bases from V and 8 bases from J, leaving 11 bases between. CDR3 length: 13 residues. Germline loops: CDR1 SEHNR, CDR2 FQNEAQ (reference sequence). CDR3 nucleotides: TGTGCCAGCAGCTTTGACAGGACCGATGAGCAGTTCTTC. This sequence encodes CASSFDRTDEQFF.

The chain combines TRBV12-5 with TRBJ1-5; possible D gene TRBD1, 5 bases. The V and J ends lost 6 bases and 3 bases respectively, with 12 bases between them. CDR1 is LGHNT, CDR2 FRNRAP, per germline. CDR3 length: 14 amino acids. The DNA of the CDR3 is TGTGCTAGTGGCCTTGCAGGGTTCAATCAGCCCCAGCATTTT. This translates into CASGLAGFNQPQHF.

The V call is TRBV7-9, the J call TRBJ2-7, with 7 positions matching TRBD2. With V trimmed by 3 bases and J by 3 bases, 8 bases remained unmatched. CDR3 length: 15 amino acids. In germline, CDR1 is SEHNR, CDR2 FQNEAQ (reference sequence). The CDR3 DNA sequence: TGTGCCAGCAGCTTGACTAGCCAGGGTGGCTACGAGCAGTACTTC. This codes for CASSLTSQGGYEQYF.

The CDR3 region is CASSSRQGAQEQYF. In DNA form, the CDR3 reads TGTGCCAGCAGCTCCCGACAGGGGGCACAAGAGCAGTACTTC. The J gene is TRBJ2-7, the V gene TRBV7-6; 10 positions agree with TRBD1. The length of the CDR3 is 14 residues. The germline V gene encodes CDR1 SGHVS and CDR2 FNYEAQ. The junction had 7 bases not matched to a gene; V was cut back by 4 bases and J by 7 bases.

The chain is built from TRBV6-5 and TRBJ1-5; 8 bases fit TRBD1. Germline V CDR1 and CDR2: MNHEY, SVGAGI. This CDR3 region has 14 residues. Trimming took 4 bases from V and 5 from J; bases not matched to a gene: 4. The CDR3 region has the DNA TGTGCCAGCAGTTGGGGGACAGGCGATCAGCCCCAGCATTTT. Translation gives CASSWGTGDQPQHF.

V usage is TRBV11-2 and J usage is TRBJ2-7; TRBD2 agrees at 7 bases. This CDR3 region has 15 residues. V shed 4 bases, J shed 0 bases, and the junction held 6 bases outside the gene matches. Germline CDR1 reads SGHAT; CDR2 reads FQNNGV. CDR3 sequence (DNA): TGTGCCAGCAGCTCCTCTAGCGGCAGCTCCTACGAGCAGTACTTC. The encoded protein is CASSSSSGSSYEQYF.

A remark on this clone: At one end, the junction sequence differs from germline, possibly due to a read error. The chain carries TRBV7-9 and TRBJ1-1; D gene uncertain. The germline gives CDR1 SEHNR, CDR2 FQNEAQ (reference sequence). The CDR3 spans 9 residues. Here the CDR3 DNA reads TGTGCCAGCAGCTTAGATAACTCCTTT. Amino acid sequence: CASSLDNSF.

CDR3 sequence: CASRGSNEKLFF. The CDR3 DNA sequence: TGTGCCAGCAGGGGGAGTAATGAAAAACTGTTTTTT. J is TRBJ1-4 and V is TRBV28; D unresolved. The CDR3 covers 12 residues. V was shortened by 6 bases and J by 4 bases, with 6 bases between the two germline ends. The germline CDR1 and CDR2 sequences are MDHEN and SYDVKM.

Only one count was recorded for this clone. V and J are TRBV7-2 and TRBJ2-3; D is possibly TRBD2 (6 bases). CDR3 length: 15 residues. V was trimmed by 4 bases and J by 6 bases, leaving 17 bases between them. Germline CDR1 reads SGHTA; CDR2 reads FQGNSA. CDR3 coding DNA: TGTGCCAGCAGCTCCCCCTGGGACTCTCCGGATACGCAGTATTTT. This gives the protein CASSSPWDSPDTQYF. Full variable domain (outside the CDR3, taken from reference TRBV7-2 and TRBJ2-3): GAGVSQSPSNKVTEKGKDVELRCDPISGHTALYWYRQSLGQGLEFLIYFQGNSAPDKSGLPSDRFSAERTGGSVSTLTIQRTQQEDSAVYLCASSSPWDSPDTQYFGPGTRLTVL.

The chain links TRBV14 to TRBJ2-1; 16 bases are a match to TRBD2. V lost 3 bases, J lost 10 bases, and 3 bases stayed unmatched. Germline CDR1 is SGHDN and CDR2 is FVKESK. This CDR3 comprises 15 residues. CDR3 bases: TGTGCCAGCAGCCAGGGACTAGCGGGAGGGGCGGAGCAGTTCTTC. It translates to CASSQGLAGGAEQFF.

The chain employs TRBV7-2 and TRBJ2-1; 11 bases align to TRBD2. V shed 1 base, J shed 3 bases, and the junction held 5 bases outside the gene matches. The CDR3 runs to 17 residues. Germline V gene sequence: CDR1 SGHTA, CDR2 FQGNSA. CDR3 in amino acids: CASSLGTTSGSYNEQFF. CDR3 coding DNA: TGTGCCAGCAGCTTAGGCACAACTAGCGGGAGCTACAATGAGCAGTTCTTC.

This chain links TRBV5-1 with TRBJ2-1; D may be TRBD2 (7 bases). Germline values: CDR1 SGHRS, CDR2 YFSETQ. V lost 0 bases and J lost 2, with 9 bases in between. The CDR3 loop spans 15 amino acids. Here the CDR3 DNA reads TGCGCCAGCAGCTTGGTAGGGGGGGCCTACAATGAGCAGTTCTTC. Protein: CASSLVGGAYNEQFF.

V gene TRBV4-1 combines with J gene TRBJ1-4; 9 nucleotides align to TRBD1. The CDR3 totals 15 residues. Germline values: CDR1 MGHRA, CDR2 YSYEKL. J was trimmed by 10 bases and V by 4 bases; bases with no gene match: 10. The CDR3 region is CASSPVWDRAPKLFF. CDR3 DNA: TGCGCCAGCAGCCCGGTCTGGGACAGGGCACCAAAACTGTTTTTT.

The chain is built from TRBV5-1 and TRBJ2-1; 11 nucleotides line up with TRBD2. The CDR3 is made up of 15 amino acids. Germline-derived CDR1 and CDR2 are SGHRS and YFSETQ. The ends lost 0 bases at V and 9 bases at J; junction bases unmatched: 5. The CDR3 DNA reads as TGCGCCAGCAGCTTGGTAGCGGGAGGGGCAGGTGAGCAGTTCTTC. Protein sequence: CASSLVAGGAGEQFF.

The V gene is TRBV12-1, the J gene TRBJ2-7; the listed D gene, TRBD2, was not tested against the DNA. TRBV12-1 is described as a pseudogene. The CDR3 runs 18 residues. CDR3 in DNA: TGTGCCAGCATCCGGACTAGCGGGAGGGCAATTCCTTCTTACGAGCAGTACTTC. This translates into CASIRTSGRAIPSYEQYF.

V and J are TRBV18 and TRBJ2-3; D gene uncertain. The CDR3 has 13 amino acids. V lost 1 base to trimming and J lost 3 bases, with 5 bases between them. The V gene's germline CDR1 is KGHSH and CDR2 LQKENI. This CDR3 reads CASSPRATDTQYF. The CDR3, as DNA: TGTGCCAGCTCACCACGGGCTACAGATACGCAGTATTTT.

This chain uses TRBV5-4 with TRBJ2-3; TRBD2 matches at 8 bases. The CDR3 has 14 amino acids. Unmatched junction bases numbered 6, after V lost 3 bases and J lost 6 bases. Germline values: CDR1 SGHNT, CDR2 YYREEE (reference sequence). CDR3 in DNA: TGTGCCAGCAGCTCCAGCGGGAGAGGCGATACGCAGTATTTT. This translates into CASSSSGRGDTQYF.

This chain joins TRBV5-1 and TRBJ2-1; tentatively, D is TRBD2 (6 bases). Deletions cut 2 bases from V and 10 bases from J, with 19 bases between. This CDR3 has 15 amino acids. CDR1 SGHRS and CDR2 YFSETQ come from the germline V gene. The chain's CDR3 is CASSFRVAGGDEQFF. CDR3 in DNA: TGCGCCAGCAGCTTTCGGGTCGCCGGAGGGGACGAGCAGTTCTTC.

As regards this clone: Compared with germline, one end of the junction differs, possibly owing to a read error. The chain couples TRBV11-2 to TRBJ2-7; TRBD2 might be the D (6 bases). Germline lookup yields CDR1 SGHAT and CDR2 FQNNGV. The CDR3 is 13 amino acids. The CDR3 region is CASSFRDLNEQYF. CDR3 sequence (DNA): TGTGCCAGCAGCTTCCGGGACTTGAACGAGCAGTATTTC.

The chain carries TRBV6-1 and TRBJ2-3; no reliable D call. V dropped 2 bases and J dropped 6 bases, with 9 bases sitting between them. Germline assignment: CDR1 MNHNS and CDR2 SASEGT. The CDR3 has 13 residues. As DNA, the CDR3 is TGTGCCAGCAGTGAACTTCTATGGGATACGCAGTATTTT. Translation gives CASSELLWDTQYF.

CDR3: CASSLDGDSNQPQHF. CDR3 coding DNA: TGCGCCAGCAGCCTAGACGGGGATAGCAATCAGCCCCAGCATTTT. V and J are TRBV5-1 and TRBJ1-5; D not certain. The CDR3 runs to 15 residues. CDR1 SGHRS and CDR2 YFSETQ come from the germline V gene. V was clipped by 4 bases and J by 0 bases, with 11 bases between them.

V usage is TRBV10-3 and J usage is TRBJ2-4; D might be TRBD2 (6 bases). CDR1 is ENHRY, CDR2 SYGVKD, per germline. The V end lost 4 bases, the J end lost 2 bases, and 15 bases lay between the germline ends. The CDR3 is made up of 16 amino acids. As DNA, the CDR3 is TGTGCCATCAGTGTAGGGTCGGGGGATACCAAAAACATTCAGTACTTC. It translates to CAISVGSGDTKNIQYF.

This clone was found once. This chain connects TRBV28 to TRBJ2-1; 11 bases line up with TRBD2. Germline-derived CDR1 and CDR2 are MDHEN and SYDVKM. The junction had 2 bases not matched to a gene; V was cut back by 0 bases and J by 7 bases. The CDR3 spans 15 residues. The CDR3 DNA reads TGTGCCAGCAGTTTATGGTCTAGCGGGAGGAATGAGCAGTTCTTC. Its protein is CASSLWSSGRNEQFF.

The chain couples TRBV19 to TRBJ2-3, with a tentative D call TRBD1 (6 bases). CDR1 is LNHDA and CDR2 is SQIVND in the germline V gene (reference sequence). V shed 5 bases and J shed 9 bases, with 15 bases lying between them. The CDR3 covers 13 residues. The CDR3 nucleotides read TGTGCCAGTAGTCCCCCAGGGGTCGGGACGCAGTATTTT. It specifies CASSPPGVGTQYF.

This clone was counted only a few times. The chain carries TRBV6-1 and TRBJ2-2, with D perhaps TRBD2 (5 bases). CDR1 is MNHNS, CDR2 SASEGT, per germline. The CDR3 is 15 amino acids. The germline V and J ends were trimmed by 7 bases and 4 bases, with 16 bases remaining between them. CDR3 residues: CASKRAELSTGELFF. CDR3 coding DNA: TGTGCCAGCAAGAGGGCCGAGCTGTCCACCGGGGAGCTGTTTTTT.

V and J are TRBV2 and TRBJ2-7; no firm D call. V was trimmed by 7 bases and J by 0 bases, leaving 13 bases between them. The CDR3 runs to 14 residues. Germline CDR1 is SNHLY and CDR2 is FYNNEI. CDR3 in DNA: TGTGCCAGCACCCTGACGGAGAGCTCCTACGAGCAGTACTTC. As protein: CASTLTESSYEQYF.

The chain combines TRBV28 with TRBJ1-2; 8 nucleotides align to TRBD1. V trimming: 4 bases; J trimming: 5 bases; junction bases outside the gene matches: 6. The CDR3 is made up of 14 amino acids. CDR1 and CDR2 (germline): MDHEN, SYDVKM. CDR3 DNA sequence: TGTGCCAGCAGTTCCTTCGACAGGGGATATGGCTACACCTTC. This translates into CASSSFDRGYGYTF.